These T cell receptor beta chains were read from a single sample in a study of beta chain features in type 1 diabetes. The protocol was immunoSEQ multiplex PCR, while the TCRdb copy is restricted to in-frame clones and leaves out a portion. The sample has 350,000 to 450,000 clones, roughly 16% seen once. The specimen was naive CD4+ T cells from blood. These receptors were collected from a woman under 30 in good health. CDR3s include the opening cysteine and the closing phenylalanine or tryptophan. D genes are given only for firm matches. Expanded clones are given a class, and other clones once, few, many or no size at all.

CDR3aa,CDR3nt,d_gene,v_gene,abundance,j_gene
CASSRETYYEQYF,TGTGCCAGCAGCCGGGAAACCTACTACGAGCAGTACTTC,NA,TRBV7-9,few,TRBJ2-7
CSEPWGGLAYRWDEQFF,TGCAGCGAGCCCTGGGGGGGGTTGGCGTATCGGTGGGATGAGCAGTTCTTC,TRBD2,TRBV29-1,NA,TRBJ2-1
CAISDSGGNEQFF,TGTGCCATCAGTGATAGCGGGGGAAATGAGCAGTTCTTC,TRBD2,TRBV10-3,few,TRBJ2-1
CASSVDASGNQPQHF,TGTGCCAGCAGCGTAGATGCGTCTGGCAATCAGCCCCAGCATTTT,NA,TRBV9,few,TRBJ1-5
CASSYDRGYEQYF,TGTGCCAGCAGCTATGACAGGGGCTACGAGCAGTACTTC,TRBD1,TRBV13,few,TRBJ2-7
CASSQSVNTEAFF,TGCGCCAGCAGCCAATCCGTAAACACTGAAGCTTTCTTT,NA,TRBV4-3,NA,TRBJ1-1
CASSVGGSDNEQFF,TGTGCCAGCAGCGTAGGGGGCTCCGACAATGAGCAGTTCTTC,NA,TRBV9,few,TRBJ2-1
CASSAGWTGGSYEQYF,TGTGCCAGCAGCGCTGGGTGGACAGGGGGCTCCTACGAGCAGTACTTC,TRBD1,TRBV9,NA,TRBJ2-7
CASSFRQKQFF,TGTGCCAGCAGTTTTCGACAGAAGCAGTTCTTC,NA,TRBV28,NA,TRBJ2-1
CASRDGELFF,TGTGCCAGCCGGGATGGGGAGCTGTTTTTT,NA,TRBV28,few,TRBJ2-2
CATSRERGVSYEQYF,TGTGCCACCAGCAGAGAGCGGGGGGTCTCCTACGAGCAGTACTTC,TRBD2,TRBV15,NA,TRBJ2-7
CASSLKGVEAFF,TGTGCCAGCAGCTTGAAGGGGGTTGAAGCTTTCTTT,NA,TRBV7-9,NA,TRBJ1-1
CAWSVSGADTQYF,TGTGCCTGGAGTGTTTCGGGGGCAGATACGCAGTATTTT,NA,TRBV30,NA,TRBJ2-3
CASSQVGDRHSGANVLTF,TGCGCCAGCAGCCAAGTGGGGGACAGACACTCTGGGGCCAACGTCCTGACTTTC,TRBD1,TRBV4-1,few,TRBJ2-6
CASSPGLRSGANVLTF,TGTGCCAGCAGCCCTGGCCTCCGCTCTGGGGCCAACGTCCTGACTTTC,NA,TRBV7-2,few,TRBJ2-6
CASSPTDSNYGYTF,TGTGCCAGCAGTCCGACAGACTCTAACTATGGCTACACCTTC,NA,TRBV7-9,NA,TRBJ1-2
CAVDRGSQPQHF,TGTGCCGTGGACAGGGGAAGTCAGCCCCAGCATTTT,TRBD1,TRBV30,few,TRBJ1-5
CSDRVMATGELFF,TGCAGCGACAGGGTTATGGCGACCGGGGAGCTGTTTTTT,NA,TRBV29-1,NA,TRBJ2-2
CASSLAQGEQYF,TGTGCCAGCAGCTTAGCGCAGGGCGAGCAGTACTTC,NA,TRBV7-9,NA,TRBJ2-7
CASSSHYSPGTGLIQYF,TGTGCCAGCAGTTCCCACTACAGTCCCGGGACAGGGCTTATTCAGTACTTC,TRBD1,TRBV27,NA,TRBJ2-4
CASSPNPDRGNSYTF,TGTGCCAGCAGCCCCAACCCTGACAGGGGGAATAGCTACACCTTC,TRBD1,TRBV5-4,few,TRBJ1-2
CAWSVLAQGSTEAFF,TGTGCCTGGAGTGTACTGGCACAGGGGAGTACTGAAGCTTTCTTT,TRBD1,TRBV30,NA,TRBJ1-1
CSLPRGGEQYF,TGCAGTCTGCCTCGGGGGGGCGAGCAGTACTTC,TRBD2,TRBV20-1,NA,TRBJ2-7
CAWSKGMNTEAFF,TGTGCCTGGAGTAAGGGGATGAACACTGAAGCTTTCTTT,NA,TRBV30,few,TRBJ1-1
CSVDGQGNTIYF,TGCAGCGTTGATGGGCAAGGAAACACCATATATTTT,NA,TRBV29-1,few,TRBJ1-3
CASSQASGSFYNEQFF,TGTGCCAGCAGCCAAGCGAGCGGGAGCTTCTACAATGAGCAGTTCTTC,TRBD2,TRBV14,few,TRBJ2-1
CASSPWTGHMNTEAFF,TGTGCCAGCAGCCCTTGGACAGGCCACATGAACACTGAAGCTTTCTTT,TRBD1,TRBV9,few,TRBJ1-1
CASSTGAKNIQYF,TGTGCCAGCAGTACAGGTGCCAAAAACATTCAGTACTTC,NA,TRBV2,NA,TRBJ2-4
CASSDRRYQETQYF,TGTGCCAGCAGTGATCGGCGGTACCAAGAGACCCAGTACTTC,NA,TRBV2,NA,TRBJ2-5
CASIKQGTEAFF,TGTGCCAGCATAAAGCAGGGCACTGAAGCTTTCTTT,NA,TRBV28,few,TRBJ1-1
CASSSRVTTRSYNEQFF,TGTGCCAGCAGCTCCAGAGTGACTACGAGGTCCTACAATGAGCAGTTCTTC,NA,TRBV7-9,NA,TRBJ2-1
CASSAQGFKYNEQFF,TGTGCCAGCAGCGCGCAGGGTTTTAAATACAATGAGCAGTTCTTC,NA,TRBV7-9,NA,TRBJ2-1
CASSQSLGPYEQYF,TGCGCCAGCAGCCAAAGTCTGGGCCCCTACGAGCAGTACTTC,NA,TRBV4-3,few,TRBJ2-7